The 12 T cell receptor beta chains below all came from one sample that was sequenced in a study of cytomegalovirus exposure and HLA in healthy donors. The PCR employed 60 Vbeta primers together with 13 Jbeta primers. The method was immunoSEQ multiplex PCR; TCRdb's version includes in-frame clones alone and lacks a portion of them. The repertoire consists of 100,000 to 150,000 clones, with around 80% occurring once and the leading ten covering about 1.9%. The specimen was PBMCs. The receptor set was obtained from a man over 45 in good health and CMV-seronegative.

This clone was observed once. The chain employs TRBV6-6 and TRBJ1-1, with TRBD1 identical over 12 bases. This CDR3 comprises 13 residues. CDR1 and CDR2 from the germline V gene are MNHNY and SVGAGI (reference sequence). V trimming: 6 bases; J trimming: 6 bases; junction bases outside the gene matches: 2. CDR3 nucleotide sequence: TGTGCCAGCAGGGGACAGGGGGCTTCTGAAGCTTTCTTT. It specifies CASRGQGASEAFF.

The CDR3 sequence: CASSENQRGQYEQYF. CDR3 DNA: TGTGCCAGCAGCGAAAACCAGCGGGGGCAGTACGAGCAGTACTTC. The chain combines TRBV13 with TRBJ2-7; 8 bases are a match to TRBD2. Germline V gene data show CDR1 as PRHDT and CDR2 as FYEKMQ (reference sequence). The CDR3 totals 15 residues. V lost 5 bases, J lost 4 bases, and 10 bases stayed unmatched.

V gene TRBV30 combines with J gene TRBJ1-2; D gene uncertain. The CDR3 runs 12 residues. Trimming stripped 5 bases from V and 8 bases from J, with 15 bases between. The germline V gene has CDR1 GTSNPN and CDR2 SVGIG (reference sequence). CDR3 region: CAWGQAAVGYTF. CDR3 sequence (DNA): TGTGCCTGGGGTCAGGCAGCGGTAGGCTACACCTTC.

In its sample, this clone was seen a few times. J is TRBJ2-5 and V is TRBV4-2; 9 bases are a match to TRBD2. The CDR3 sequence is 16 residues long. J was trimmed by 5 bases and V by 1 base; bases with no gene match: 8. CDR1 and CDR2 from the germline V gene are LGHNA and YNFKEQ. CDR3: CASSQGQAGGDETQYF. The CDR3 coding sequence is TGTGCCAGCAGCCAAGGGCAAGCGGGGGGCGATGAGACCCAGTACTTC.

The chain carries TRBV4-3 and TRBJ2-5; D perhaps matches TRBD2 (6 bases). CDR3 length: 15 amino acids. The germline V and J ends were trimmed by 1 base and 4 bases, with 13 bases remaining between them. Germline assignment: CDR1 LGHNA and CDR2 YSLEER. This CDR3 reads CASSQGAGQGETQYF. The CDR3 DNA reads TGCGCCAGCAGCCAAGGGGCGGGGCAAGGAGAGACCCAGTACTTC.

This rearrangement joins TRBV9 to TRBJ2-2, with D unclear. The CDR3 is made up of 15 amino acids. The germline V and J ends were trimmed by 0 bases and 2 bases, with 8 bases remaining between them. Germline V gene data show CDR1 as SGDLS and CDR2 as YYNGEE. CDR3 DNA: TGTGCCAGCAGCGTAGGGTCCAGTAACACCGGGGAGCTGTTTTTT. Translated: CASSVGSSNTGELFF.

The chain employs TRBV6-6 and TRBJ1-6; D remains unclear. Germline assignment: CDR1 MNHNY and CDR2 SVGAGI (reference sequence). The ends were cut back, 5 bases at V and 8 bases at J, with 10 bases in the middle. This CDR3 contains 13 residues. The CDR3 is CASSVSGDSPLHF. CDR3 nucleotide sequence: TGTGCCAGCAGTGTTTCCGGGGATTCACCCCTCCACTTT.

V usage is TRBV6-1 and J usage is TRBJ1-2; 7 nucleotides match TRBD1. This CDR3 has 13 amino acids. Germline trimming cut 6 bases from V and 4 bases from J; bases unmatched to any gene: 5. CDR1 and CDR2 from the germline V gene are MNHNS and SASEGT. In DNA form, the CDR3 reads TGTGCCAGCAGCGGGACAGTAAGCTATGGCTACACCTTC. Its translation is CASSGTVSYGYTF.

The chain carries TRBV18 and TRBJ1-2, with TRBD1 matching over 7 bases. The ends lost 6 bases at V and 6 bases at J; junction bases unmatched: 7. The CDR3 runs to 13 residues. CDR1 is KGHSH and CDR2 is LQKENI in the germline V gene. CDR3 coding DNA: TGTGCCAGCTCCCAGGGGGTTTCGGATGGCTACACCTTC. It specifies CASSQGVSDGYTF.

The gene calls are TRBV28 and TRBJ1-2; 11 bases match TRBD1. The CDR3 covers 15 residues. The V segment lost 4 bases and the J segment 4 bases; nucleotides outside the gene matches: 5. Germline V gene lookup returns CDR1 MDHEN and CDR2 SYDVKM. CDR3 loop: CASSSDRGQIYGYTF. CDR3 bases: TGTGCCAGCAGTTCGGACAGGGGGCAGATCTATGGCTACACCTTC.

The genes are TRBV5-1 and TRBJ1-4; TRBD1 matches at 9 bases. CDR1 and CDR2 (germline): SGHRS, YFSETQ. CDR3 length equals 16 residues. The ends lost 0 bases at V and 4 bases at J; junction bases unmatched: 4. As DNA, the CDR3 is TGCGCCAGCAGCTTGGACAGGGGGCAGTTTAATGAAAAACTGTTTTTT. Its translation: CASSLDRGQFNEKLFF.

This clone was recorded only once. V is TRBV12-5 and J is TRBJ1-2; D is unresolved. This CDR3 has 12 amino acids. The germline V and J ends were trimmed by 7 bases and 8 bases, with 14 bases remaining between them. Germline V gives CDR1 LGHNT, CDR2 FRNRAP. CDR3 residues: CASVSPSLGYTF. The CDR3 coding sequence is TGTGCTAGTGTGAGCCCCTCCTTGGGCTACACCTTC.